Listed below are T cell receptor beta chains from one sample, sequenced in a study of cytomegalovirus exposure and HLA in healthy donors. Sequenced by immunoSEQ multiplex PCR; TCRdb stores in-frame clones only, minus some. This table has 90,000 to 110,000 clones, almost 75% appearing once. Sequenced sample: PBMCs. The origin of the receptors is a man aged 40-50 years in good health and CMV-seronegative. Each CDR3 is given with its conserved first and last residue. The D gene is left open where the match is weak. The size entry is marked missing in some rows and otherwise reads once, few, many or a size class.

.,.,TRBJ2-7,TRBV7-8,CASSLTAQGYEQYF,TGTGCCAGCAGCCTTACCGCTCAGGGTTACGAGCAGTACTTC
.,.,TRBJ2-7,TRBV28,CASRPHQIRRGQYF,TGTGCCAGCAGACCACACCAGATCCGCAGGGGGCAGTACTTC
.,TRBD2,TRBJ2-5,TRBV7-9,CASRKLLGTSVGETQYF,TGTGCCAGCAGGAAACTACTCGGGACTAGCGTTGGAGAGACCCAGTACTTC
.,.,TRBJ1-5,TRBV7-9,CASSLLGGENSNQPQHF,TGTGCCAGCAGCTTATTAGGAGGGGAGAATAGCAATCAGCCCCAGCATTTT
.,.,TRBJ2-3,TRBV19,CASSRGVGVTDTQYF,TGTGCCAGTAGTAGGGGGGTGGGGGTAACAGATACGCAGTATTTT
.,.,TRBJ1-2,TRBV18,CASSPPDSHYPF,TGTGCCAGCTCGCCCCCTGACAGCCACTACCCCTTC
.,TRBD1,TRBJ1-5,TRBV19,CASRDRGPYSNQPQHF,TGTGCCAGTAGGGACAGGGGTCCTTATAGCAATCAGCCCCAGCATTTT
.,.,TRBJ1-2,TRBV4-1,CASSPPGVDSRGYTF,TGCGCCAGCAGCCCCCCGGGTGTTGACTCGCGCGGCTACACCTTC
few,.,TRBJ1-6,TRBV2,CASNSGSPLHF,TGTGCCAGCAACAGTGGTTCACCCCTCCACTTT
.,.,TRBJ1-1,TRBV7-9,CASSLGGGRAFF,TGTGCCAGCAGCTTAGGGGGGGGGAGGGCTTTCTTT
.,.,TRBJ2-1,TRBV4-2,CASSQNPQGHEQFF,TGTGCCAGCAGCCAAAACCCCCAGGGGCATGAGCAGTTCTTC
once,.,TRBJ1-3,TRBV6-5,CASIPEISGNTIYF,TGTGCCAGCATCCCGGAGATCTCTGGAAACACCATATATTTT
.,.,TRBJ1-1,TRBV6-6,CASSYGQTEAFF,TGTGCCAGCAGTTACGGACAGACTGAAGCTTTCTTT
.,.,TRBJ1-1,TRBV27,CASSAQGGTEAFF,TGTGCCAGCAGTGCGCAGGGCGGCACTGAAGCTTTCTTT
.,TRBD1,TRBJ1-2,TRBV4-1,CASSPQGNYGYTF,TGCGCCAGCAGCCCACAGGGGAACTATGGCTACACCTTC
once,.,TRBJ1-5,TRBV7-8,CASSSNRAQHF,TGTGCCAGCAGCTCAAATCGCGCCCAGCATTTT
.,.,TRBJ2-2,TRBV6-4,CASRITGSGELFF,TGTGCCAGCAGGATTACAGGGTCCGGGGAGCTGTTTTTT
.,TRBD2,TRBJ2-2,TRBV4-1,CASSSHLGLAGAGELFF,TGCGCCAGCAGCTCCCACCTGGGACTAGCGGGGGCCGGGGAGCTGTTTTTT
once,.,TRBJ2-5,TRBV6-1,CASRYRIQETQYF,TGTGCCAGCAGGTATAGAATCCAAGAGACCCAGTACTTC
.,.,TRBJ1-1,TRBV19,CASRSRDLNTEAFF,TGTGCCAGTAGGAGCCGGGATTTAAACACTGAAGCTTTCTTT
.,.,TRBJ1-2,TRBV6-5,CASSRGGYGYTF,TGTGCCAGCTCTAGGGGGGGCTATGGCTACACCTTC
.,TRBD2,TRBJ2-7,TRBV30,CAWRIAGGPDEQYF,TGTGCCTGGAGAATAGCGGGGGGGCCTGACGAGCAGTACTTC
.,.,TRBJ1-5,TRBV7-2,CASSSNGGGQPQHF,TGTGCCAGCAGCTCCAACGGGGGTGGCCAGCCCCAGCATTTT
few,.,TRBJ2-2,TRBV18,CASSPDTRTGELFF,TGTGCCAGCTCACCGGACACCCGGACCGGGGAGCTGTTTTTT
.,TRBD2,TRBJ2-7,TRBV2,CASSAVPGGEQYF,TGTGCCAGCAGTGCGGTCCCGGGAGGGGAGCAGTACTTC
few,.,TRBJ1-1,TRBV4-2,CASSQDRQGRVAAFF,TGTGCCAGCAGCCAAGATAGGCAGGGGAGGGTAGCAGCTTTCTTT
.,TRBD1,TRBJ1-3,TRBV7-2,CASSPHRGEKSGNTIYF,TGTGCCAGCAGCCCGCACAGGGGAGAAAAATCTGGAAACACCATATATTTT
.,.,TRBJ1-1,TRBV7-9,CASSRTTGLGQAFF,TGTGCCAGCAGCCGAACGACGGGGTTAGGCCAAGCTTTCTTT
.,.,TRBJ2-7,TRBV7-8,CASSLVHPLEAYEQYF,TGTGCCAGCAGCTTAGTGCACCCATTAGAGGCCTACGAGCAGTACTTC
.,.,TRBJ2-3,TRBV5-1,CASRRDTSTDTQYF,TGCGCCAGCAGACGAGACACTAGCACAGATACGCAGTATTTT
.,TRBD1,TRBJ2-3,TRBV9,CASSITGGRTDTQYF,TGTGCCAGCAGCATCACAGGGGGCCGCACAGATACGCAGTATTTT
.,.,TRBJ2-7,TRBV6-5,CASSLVNSYYEQYF,TGTGCCAGCAGTTTAGTAAACAGCTACTACGAGCAGTACTTC
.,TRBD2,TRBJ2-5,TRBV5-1,CASRRGGEETQYF,TGCGCCAGCAGGCGGGGGGGAGAGGAGACCCAGTACTTC
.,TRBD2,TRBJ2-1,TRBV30,CAWSVLAGGTEKFF,TGTGCCTGGAGTGTTCTAGCGGGGGGGACGGAGAAGTTCTTC
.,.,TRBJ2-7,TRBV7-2,CASSLAPGYEQYF,TGTGCCAGCAGCTTAGCCCCGGGGTACGAGCAGTACTTC
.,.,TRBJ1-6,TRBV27,CASTHRGSLTPLHF,TGTGCCAGCACCCATAGAGGGAGCCTTACACCCCTCCACTTT
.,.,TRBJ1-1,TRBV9,CASSVDDGGKTEAFF,TGTGCCAGCAGCGTAGATGACGGGGGGAAAACTGAAGCTTTCTTT
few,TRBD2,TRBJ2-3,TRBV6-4,CASSARGETDTQYF,TGTGCCAGCAGTGCGCGGGGGGAAACAGATACGCAGTATTTT
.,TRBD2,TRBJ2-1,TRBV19,CASSYSSGGYNEQFF,TGTGCCAGTAGTTACTCTAGCGGGGGTTACAATGAGCAGTTCTTC
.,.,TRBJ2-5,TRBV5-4,CASNLETQYF,TGTGCCAGCAATCTAGAGACCCAGTACTTC
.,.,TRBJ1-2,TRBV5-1,CASSGDRPNYGYTF,TGCGCCAGCAGCGGCGACAGACCTAACTATGGCTACACCTTC
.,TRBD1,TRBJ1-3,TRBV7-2,CASSSFDRGPGNTIYF,TGTGCCAGCAGCTCCTTCGACAGGGGGCCTGGAAACACCATATATTTT
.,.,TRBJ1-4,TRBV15,CATSRGQGPFNEKLFF,TGTGCCACCAGCAGAGGGCAGGGGCCTTTTAATGAAAAACTGTTTTTT
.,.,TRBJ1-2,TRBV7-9,CASSSENYGYTF,TGTGCCAGCAGTTCGGAGAACTATGGCTACACCTTC
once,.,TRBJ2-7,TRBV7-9,CATSPGGIYEQYF,TGTGCCACCAGTCCAGGGGGGATCTACGAGCAGTACTTC
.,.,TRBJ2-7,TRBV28,CASALDISSYEQYF,TGTGCCAGCGCTTTGGACATCAGCTCCTACGAGCAGTACTTC
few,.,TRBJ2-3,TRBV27,CASSWGVGTDTQYF,TGTGCCAGCAGTTGGGGAGTCGGAACAGATACGCAGTATTTT
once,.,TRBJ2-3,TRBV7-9,CASSLEGRFHPSTDTQYF,TGTGCCAGCAGCTTAGAGGGGCGTTTTCACCCTAGCACAGATACGCAGTATTTT
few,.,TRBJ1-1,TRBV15,CATSRDLWGYNREDTEAFF,TGTGCCACCAGCAGAGATCTTTGGGGGTACAACAGGGAAGACACTGAAGCTTTCTTT
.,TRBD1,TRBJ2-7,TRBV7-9,CSSSLEGTGPEQYF,TGTTCCAGCAGCTTAGAAGGGACAGGGCCCGAGCAGTACTTC
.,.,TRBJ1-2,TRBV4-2,CASSLQGPYGYTF,TGTGCCAGCAGCCTACAGGGCCCCTATGGCTACACCTTC
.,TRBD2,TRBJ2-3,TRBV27,CASSFRGGDTQYF,TGTGCCAGCAGTTTCCGGGGGGGAGATACGCAGTATTTT
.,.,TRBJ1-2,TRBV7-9,CASSLASTIGGYTF,TGTGCCAGCAGCTTAGCCAGTACTATTGGTGGCTACACCTTC
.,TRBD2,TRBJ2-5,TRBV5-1,CASSPSGRGDEETQYF,TGCGCCAGCAGCCCCTCCGGGCGGGGGGACGAAGAGACCCAGTACTTC